Shown below are 5 T cell receptor beta chains from a single sample sequenced in a study of spatial heterogeneity in lung cancer. A single record per CDR3 protein comes from TCRdb applying MiXCR to the 5' RACE reads. The sample comprises about 38,000 distinct CDR3 sequences, around 7.2% of which are singletons, and 25% to 35% rests with the top ten. Sample time point: sample taken at primary tumor resection. Here the sequenced sample was PBMCs, taken at surgery. All receptors derive from a male donor with early-stage non-small cell lung cancer.

This clonotype was seen ten or more times. The gene calls are TRBV24-1 and TRBJ2-5, with D tentatively TRBD1 or TRBD2 (5 bases each). V gave up 1 base and J gave up 5 bases, with 7 bases separating them. The CDR3 runs to 13 residues. The germline gives CDR1 KGHDR, CDR2 SFDVKD. CDR3 in amino acids: CATSDLWGETQYF. CDR3 nucleotide sequence: TGTGCCACCAGTGATTTATGGGGGGAGACCCAGTACTTC.

This clonotype was observed at least ten times. The V and J genes are TRBV30 and TRBJ2-7; D remains ambiguous. Germline-derived CDR1 and CDR2 are GTSNPN and SVGIG (reference sequence). The CDR3 has 15 amino acids. Trimming cost V 5 bases and J 3 bases, with 20 bases left between them. In nucleotides, the CDR3 is TGTGCCTGGGTTCCGCCCTCCCGGACCAACTACGAGCAGTACTTC. Its protein is CAWVPPSRTNYEQYF.

This clonotype was detected many times. The chain recombines TRBV12-3 or TRBV12-4 with TRBJ2-2; maybe TRBD2 (5 bases). The CDR3 consists of 14 residues. Trimming shortened V by 8 bases and J by 1 base, and 11 bases separated the two germline ends. CDR3 bases: TGTGCCAGCCGCCCCCGGGGGAACACCGGGGAGCTGTTTTTT. It specifies CASRPRGNTGELFF.

This clonotype has ten or more counts. The rearrangement links TRBV25-1 to TRBJ1-3; D is uncertain. This CDR3 is 14 amino acids long. Germline CDR1 reads MGHDK; CDR2 reads SYGVNS. Trimming stripped 1 base from V and 4 bases from J, with 8 bases between. The CDR3, as DNA: TGTGCCAGCAGTGAATCCGGGTCGGGAAACACCATATATTTT. Translating it yields CASSESGSGNTIYF.

The chain is built from TRBV11-3 and TRBJ2-1; D ambiguous. This CDR3 region has 11 residues. The ends were cut back, 5 bases at V and 4 bases at J, with 3 bases in the middle. CDR1 SGHNT and CDR2 YENEEA come from the germline V gene. CDR3 coding DNA: TGTGCCAGCAGCGATTACAATGAGCAGTTCTTC. This sequence encodes CASSDYNEQFF.